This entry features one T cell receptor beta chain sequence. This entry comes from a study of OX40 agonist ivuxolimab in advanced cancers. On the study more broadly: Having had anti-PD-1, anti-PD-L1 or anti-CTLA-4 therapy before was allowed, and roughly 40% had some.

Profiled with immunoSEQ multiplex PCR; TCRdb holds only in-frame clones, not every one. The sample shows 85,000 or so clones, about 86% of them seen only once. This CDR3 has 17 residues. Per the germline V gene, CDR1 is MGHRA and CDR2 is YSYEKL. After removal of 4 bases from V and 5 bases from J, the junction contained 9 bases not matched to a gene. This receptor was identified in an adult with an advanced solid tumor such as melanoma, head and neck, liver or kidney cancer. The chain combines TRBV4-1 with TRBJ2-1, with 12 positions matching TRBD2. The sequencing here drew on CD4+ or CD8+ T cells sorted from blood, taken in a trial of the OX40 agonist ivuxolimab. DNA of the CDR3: TGCGCCAGCAGCCGGGGGGCCCGGACTAGCGGGAACAATGAGCAGTTCTTC. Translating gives CASSRGARTSGNNEQFF.